Listed here are 9 T cell receptor beta chains from one sample, sequenced in a study of blood T cell repertoires in COVID-19. The data were produced by immunoSEQ multiplex PCR, yet TCRdb's version contains in-frame clones alone and is incomplete. Of 150,000 to 200,000 clones in the sample, over 80% are singletons; the top ten hold approximately 4.6%. Sequencing was carried out using peripheral blood. These receptors were taken from a woman in her forties or fifties with acute or convalescent COVID-19.

The chain joins TRBV5-1 to TRBJ1-4; maybe TRBD1 (6 bases). Trimming removed 4 bases at V and 0 bases at J, with 13 bases between. CDR1 is SGHRS and CDR2 is YFSETQ in the germline V gene. The CDR3 has 16 residues. CDR3 amino acids: CASSPVGGATNEKLFF. The DNA of the CDR3 is TGCGCCAGCAGCCCGGTAGGGGGTGCAACTAATGAAAAACTGTTTTTT.

This sequence joins TRBV6-5 and TRBJ1-1; 9 bases match TRBD1. Trimming took 7 bases from V and 4 from J; bases not matched to a gene: 7. Germline V gene sequence: CDR1 MNHEY, CDR2 SVGAGI. The CDR3 covers 14 residues. CDR3 sequence (DNA): TGTGCCAGCACGAAGGGACAGGGTTTCACTGAAGCTTTCTTT. Amino acids: CASTKGQGFTEAFF.

J is TRBJ2-3 and V is TRBV11-3, with D possibly being TRBD1 (6 bases). This CDR3 is 16 amino acids long. Germline CDR1 and CDR2: SGHNT and YENEEA. The V gene lost 5 bases and the J gene lost 0 bases, with 15 bases spanning the gap. CDR3 coding DNA: TGTGCCAGCAGCCTCGGGACATCAGCCAGCACAGATACGCAGTATTTT. This codes for CASSLGTSASTDTQYF.

CDR3 in DNA: TGTGCCAGCAGCGGAAGACAGGGAGGAGGCTACACCTTC. This encodes CASSGRQGGGYTF. The chain joins TRBV2 to TRBJ1-2, with TRBD1 identical over 7 bases. Germline CDR1 SNHLY, CDR2 FYNNEI. Trimming cost V 6 bases and J 8 bases; bases outside gene matches: 9. This CDR3 is built from 13 residues.

This chain connects TRBV5-1 to TRBJ1-6; 7 bases map to TRBD1. J was trimmed by 8 bases and V by 1 base; bases with no gene match: 6. The CDR3 has 15 residues. From germline, CDR1 is SGHRS and CDR2 YFSETQ. CDR3: CASSLTGDGDSPLHF. CDR3 coding DNA: TGCGCCAGCAGCTTGACAGGGGATGGGGATTCACCCCTCCACTTT.

V gene TRBV6-5 combines with J gene TRBJ2-2, with D maybe TRBD1 (6 bases). Trimming took 2 bases from V and 3 from J, leaving 13 bases between them. The CDR3 has 16 amino acids. Germline loops: CDR1 MNHEY, CDR2 SVGAGI. As DNA, the CDR3 is TGTGCCAGCAGTTACATCCAGGGGAGTTACACCGGGGAGCTGTTTTTT. This codes for CASSYIQGSYTGELFF.

The genes are TRBV29-1 and TRBJ1-4; D gene uncertain. Trimming took 5 bases from V and 4 from J, leaving 11 bases between them. The CDR3 has 13 residues. CDR1 and CDR2 (germline): SQVTM, ANQGSEA. The DNA of the CDR3 is TGCAGCGTTATTACAACGGGTAATGAAAAACTGTTTTTT. This translates into CSVITTGNEKLFF. The full variable domain, with the rest looked up from reference TRBV29-1 and TRBJ1-4, is SAVISQKPSRDICQRGTSLTIQCQVDSQVTMMFWYRQQPGQSLTLIATANQGSEATYESGFVIDKFPISRPNLTFSTLTVSNMSPEDSSIYLCSVITTGNEKLFFGSGTQLSVL.

The chain has TRBV11-2 and TRBJ1-3, with 9 bases that match TRBD1. Trimming at V came to 3 bases and at J to 3 bases, leaving 9 bases not matched to a gene. The CDR3 consists of 17 residues. The germline CDR1 and CDR2 sequences are SGHAT and FQNNGV. CDR3 nucleotide sequence: TGTGCCAGCAGCTTTCGGGACAGGGTGAGGGTTGGAAACACCATATATTTT. Amino acids: CASSFRDRVRVGNTIYF.

The chain carries TRBV4-3 and TRBJ2-1, with TRBD2 matching over 8 bases. There are 18 residues in the CDR3. Per the germline V gene, CDR1 is LGHNA and CDR2 is YSLEER. With V trimmed by 1 base and J by 6 bases, 14 bases remained unmatched. CDR3 in amino acids: CASSQGRLAGPEPNEQFF. CDR3 in DNA: TGCGCCAGCAGCCAAGGACGGCTAGCGGGCCCCGAGCCCAATGAGCAGTTCTTC.